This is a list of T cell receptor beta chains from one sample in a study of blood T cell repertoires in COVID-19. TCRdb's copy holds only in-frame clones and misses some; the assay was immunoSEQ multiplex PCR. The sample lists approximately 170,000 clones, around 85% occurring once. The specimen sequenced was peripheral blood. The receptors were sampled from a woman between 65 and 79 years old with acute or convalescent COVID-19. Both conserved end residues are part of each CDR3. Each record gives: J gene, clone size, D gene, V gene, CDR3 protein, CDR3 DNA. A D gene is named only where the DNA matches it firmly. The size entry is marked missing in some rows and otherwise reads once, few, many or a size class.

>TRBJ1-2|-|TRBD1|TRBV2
CASSDNRGGYGYTF
TGTGCCAGCAGTGACAACAGGGGTGGCTATGGCTACACCTTC
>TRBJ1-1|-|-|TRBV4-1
CASSQDSRNTEAFF
TGCGCCAGCAGCCAAGATTCGAGAAACACTGAAGCTTTCTTT
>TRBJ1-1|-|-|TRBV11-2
CASSLTGRGQAFF
TGTGCCAGCAGCTTGACTGGTAGGGGCCAAGCTTTCTTT
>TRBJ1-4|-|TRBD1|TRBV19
CASTPRADQGALGKLFF
TGTGCCAGTACTCCGCGGGCCGATCAGGGGGCGTTGGGAAAACTGTTTTTT
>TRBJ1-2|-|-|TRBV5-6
CASSFETAYGYTF
TGTGCCAGCAGCTTTGAGACAGCCTATGGCTACACCTTC
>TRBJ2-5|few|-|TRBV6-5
CASTPSRRQETQYF
TGTGCCAGCACCCCCTCCCGCAGACAAGAGACCCAGTACTTC
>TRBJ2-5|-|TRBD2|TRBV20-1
CSASSGRALETQYF
TGCAGTGCTAGTAGCGGGAGGGCCCTAGAGACCCAGTACTTC
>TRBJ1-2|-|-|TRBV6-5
CASSYGAGDAYGYTF
TGTGCCAGCAGTTACGGAGCAGGGGATGCCTATGGCTACACCTTC
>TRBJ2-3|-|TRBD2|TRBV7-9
CATHLAGDGTQYF
TGTGCCACCCATTTAGCGGGAGACGGTACGCAGTATTTT
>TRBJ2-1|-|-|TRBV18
CASSPALPGVGQFF
TGTGCCAGCTCACCAGCTCTCCCGGGAGTAGGGCAGTTCTTC
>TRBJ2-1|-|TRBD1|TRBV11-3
CASSSGTGKGSYNEQFF
TGTGCCAGCAGCTCCGGGACAGGGAAAGGCTCCTACAATGAGCAGTTCTTC